This T cell receptor beta chain is drawn from a study of CD8+CD57+ T cells in acquired aplastic anemia. Whoever was chosen for sequencing had shown CD8+CD57+ cell expansion by flow cytometry. According to the study, genomic DNA was the template for TCR beta VDJ and CDR3 profiling. TCRdb fed the reads into MiXCR, producing one record per CDR3 protein. The data contain 270,000 or so distinct CDR3 sequences, 65% to 90% of them singletons. This clonotype has just one count. The TCR originated in a human donor with aplastic anemia. The sequenced sample consisted of sorted CD4+, CD8+, or CD8+CD57+ T cells (not recorded which) from PBMCs.

The CDR3 protein is CASSLTDQNTEAFF. CDR3 bases: TGCGCCAGCAGCTTGACAGACCAGAACACTGAAGCTTTCTTT. The rearrangement uses TRBV5-1 and TRBJ1-1, with D uncertain. V was pared by 1 base and J by 1 base, with 8 bases between. CDR1 SGHRS and CDR2 YFSETQ come from the germline V gene. There are 14 residues in the CDR3.